This TCR beta chain was recorded in a study of cytomegalovirus exposure and HLA in healthy donors. Study-level background: A preliminary data release comprised approximately 85 million unique TCRs obtained from HLA-typed donors.

Details on this clone: What it binds is not known.

Study-wide results and limits: Accurate predictions that matched the HLA-A and HLA-B alleles of most subjects were reportedly made from TCR beta sequences. Later on, a genetic analysis was performed. It linked a missense variant in DCLRE1C with V- and J-gene trimming of TCR beta. Clonal expansion was found to be greater in HLA-associated TCR beta chains than in equally common others in a later analysis.

It was with 60 Vbeta and 13 Jbeta primers that the PCR ran. TCRdb's table, derived via immunoSEQ multiplex PCR, lists solely in-frame clones and lacks some. The top ten hold roughly 5.2% of the sample, which has 95,000 to 150,000 clones, more than 65% seen once. The CDR3 has 17 residues. Germline assignment: CDR1 MNHEY and CDR2 SMNVEV (reference sequence). V lost 0 bases to trimming and J lost 3 bases, with 17 bases between them. Sequenced input: PBMCs. V is TRBV27 and J is TRBJ1-2; D perhaps matches TRBD1 (5 bases). The clonotype originates from a man younger than 35 in good health and CMV-seropositive. The CDR3 DNA is TGTGCCAGCAGTTTATCGGCCTTGGGGGAGGCGGACTATGGCTACACCTTC. Residues: CASSLSALGEADYGYTF.